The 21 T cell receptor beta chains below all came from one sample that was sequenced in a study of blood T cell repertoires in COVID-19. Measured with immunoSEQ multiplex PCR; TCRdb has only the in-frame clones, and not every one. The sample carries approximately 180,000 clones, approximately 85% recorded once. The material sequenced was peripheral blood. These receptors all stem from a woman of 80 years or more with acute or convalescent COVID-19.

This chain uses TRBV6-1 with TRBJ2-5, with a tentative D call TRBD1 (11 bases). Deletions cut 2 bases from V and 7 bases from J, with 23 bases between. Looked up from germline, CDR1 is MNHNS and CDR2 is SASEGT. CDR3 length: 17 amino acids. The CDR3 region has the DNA TGTGCCAGCAGTGAATGGGATAGCGGGGGGACAGGGGGGACCCAGTACTTC. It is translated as CASSEWDSGGTGGTQYF.

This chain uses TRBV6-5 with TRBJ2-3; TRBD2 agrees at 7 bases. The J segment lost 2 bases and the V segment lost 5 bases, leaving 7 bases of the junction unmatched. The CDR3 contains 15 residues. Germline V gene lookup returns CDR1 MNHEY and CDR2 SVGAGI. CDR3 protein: CASSTLAVNTDTQYF. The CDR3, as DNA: TGTGCCAGCAGTACTCTAGCGGTGAACACAGATACGCAGTATTTT.

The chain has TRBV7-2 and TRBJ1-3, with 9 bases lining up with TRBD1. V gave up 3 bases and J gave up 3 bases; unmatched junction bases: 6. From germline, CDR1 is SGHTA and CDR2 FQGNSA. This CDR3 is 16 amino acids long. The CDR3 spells CASSLKGQGSGNTIYF. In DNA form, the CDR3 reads TGTGCCAGCAGCTTGAAGGGACAGGGTAGTGGAAACACCATATATTTT.

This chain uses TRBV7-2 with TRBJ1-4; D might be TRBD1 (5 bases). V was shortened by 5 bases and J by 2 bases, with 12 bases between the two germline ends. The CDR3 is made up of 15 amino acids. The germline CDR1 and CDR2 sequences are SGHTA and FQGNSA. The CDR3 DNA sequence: TGTGCCAGCAGCCCCGGGGGGGGTACTAATGAAAAACTGTTTTTT. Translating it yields CASSPGGGTNEKLFF.

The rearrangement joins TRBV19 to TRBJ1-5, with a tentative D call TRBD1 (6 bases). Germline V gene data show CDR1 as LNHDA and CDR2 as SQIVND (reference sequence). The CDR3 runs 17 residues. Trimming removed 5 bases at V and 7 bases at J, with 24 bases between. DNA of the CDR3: TGTGCCAGTAGTGATGTTCGAGGGGGGGGCCTAAGGCAGCCCCAGCATTTT. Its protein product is CASSDVRGGGLRQPQHF.

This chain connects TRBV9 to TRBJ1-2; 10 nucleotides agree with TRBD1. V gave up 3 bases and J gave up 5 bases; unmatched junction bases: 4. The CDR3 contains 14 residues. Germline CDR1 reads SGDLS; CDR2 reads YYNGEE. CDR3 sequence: CASSEGTGVYGYTF. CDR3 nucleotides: TGTGCCAGCAGCGAGGGGACAGGGGTATATGGCTACACCTTC.

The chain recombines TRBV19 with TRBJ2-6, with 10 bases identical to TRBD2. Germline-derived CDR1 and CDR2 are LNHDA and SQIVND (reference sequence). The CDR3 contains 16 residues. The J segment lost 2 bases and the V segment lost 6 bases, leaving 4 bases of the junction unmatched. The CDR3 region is CASRKREGPGANVLTF. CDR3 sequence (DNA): TGTGCCAGTAGGAAGCGGGAGGGCCCTGGGGCCAACGTCCTGACTTTC. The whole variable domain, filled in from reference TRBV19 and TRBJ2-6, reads DGGITQSPKYLFRKEGQNVTLSCEQNLNHDAMYWYRQDPGQGLRLIYYSQIVNDFQKGDIAEGYSVSREKKESFPLTVTSAQKNPTAFYLCASRKREGPGANVLTFGAGSRLTVL.

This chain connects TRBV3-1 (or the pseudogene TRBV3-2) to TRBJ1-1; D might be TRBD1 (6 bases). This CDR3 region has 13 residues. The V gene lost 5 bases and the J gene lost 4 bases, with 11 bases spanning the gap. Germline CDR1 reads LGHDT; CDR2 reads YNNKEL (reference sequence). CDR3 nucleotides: TGTGCCAGCAGCTTCACAGGGTCCACTGAAGCTTTCTTT. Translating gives CASSFTGSTEAFF.

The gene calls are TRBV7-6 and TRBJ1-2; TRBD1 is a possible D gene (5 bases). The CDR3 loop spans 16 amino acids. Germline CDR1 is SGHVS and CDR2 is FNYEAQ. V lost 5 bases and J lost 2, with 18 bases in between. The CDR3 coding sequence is TGTGCCAGCAGCGCACTATCACAGGCGATCAACTATGGCTACACCTTC. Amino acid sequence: CASSALSQAINYGYTF. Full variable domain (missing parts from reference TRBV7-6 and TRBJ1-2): GAGVSQSPRYKVTKRGQDVALRCDPISGHVSLYWYRQALGQGPEFLTYFNYEAQQDKSGLPNDRFSAERPEGSISTLTIQRTEQRDSAMYRCASSALSQAINYGYTFGSGTRLTVV.

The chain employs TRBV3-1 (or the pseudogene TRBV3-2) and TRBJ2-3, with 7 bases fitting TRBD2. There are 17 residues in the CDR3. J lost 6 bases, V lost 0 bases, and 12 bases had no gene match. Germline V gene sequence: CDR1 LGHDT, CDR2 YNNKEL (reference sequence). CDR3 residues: CASSQDFLRGGTDTQYF. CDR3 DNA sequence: TGTGCCAGCAGCCAAGATTTCCTGCGGGGAGGGACGGATACGCAGTATTTT.

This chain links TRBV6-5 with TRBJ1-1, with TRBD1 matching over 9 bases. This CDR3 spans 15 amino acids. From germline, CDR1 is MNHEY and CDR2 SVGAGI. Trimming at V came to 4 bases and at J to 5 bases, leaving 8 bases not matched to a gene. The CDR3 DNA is TGTGCCAGCAGTTCGAACAGGGGGCTTGGAACTGAAGCTTTCTTT. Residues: CASSSNRGLGTEAFF.

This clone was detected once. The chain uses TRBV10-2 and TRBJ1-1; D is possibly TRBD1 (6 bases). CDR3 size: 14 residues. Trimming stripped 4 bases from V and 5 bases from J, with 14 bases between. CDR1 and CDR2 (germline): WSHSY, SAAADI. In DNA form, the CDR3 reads TGCGCCAGCAGTGGGGGAGGGGGGCAAACTGAAGCTTTCTTT. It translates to CASSGGGGQTEAFF.

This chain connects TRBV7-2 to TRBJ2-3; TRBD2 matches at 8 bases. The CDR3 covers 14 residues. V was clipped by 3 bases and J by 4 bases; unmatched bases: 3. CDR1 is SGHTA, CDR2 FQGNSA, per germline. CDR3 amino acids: CASSFGAGADTQYF. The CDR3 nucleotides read TGTGCCAGCAGCTTCGGAGCGGGGGCAGATACGCAGTATTTT. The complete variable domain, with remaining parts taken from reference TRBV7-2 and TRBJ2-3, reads GAGVSQSPSNKVTEKGKDVELRCDPISGHTALYWYRQSLGQGLEFLIYFQGNSAPDKSGLPSDRFSAERTGGSVSTLTIQRTQQEDSAVYLCASSFGAGADTQYFGPGTRLTVL.

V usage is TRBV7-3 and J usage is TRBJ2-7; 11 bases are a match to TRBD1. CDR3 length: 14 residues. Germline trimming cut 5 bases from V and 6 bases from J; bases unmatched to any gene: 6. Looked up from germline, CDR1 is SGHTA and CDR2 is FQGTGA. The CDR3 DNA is TGTGCCAGCAGCCCTGGGACAGGGGGTCTCGAGCAGTACTTC. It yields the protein CASSPGTGGLEQYF.

The CDR3: CASSQGAASNEQFF. For the CDR3, the DNA is TGCGCCAGCAGCCAAGGGGCCGCATCCAATGAGCAGTTCTTC. The chain is built from TRBV4-3 and TRBJ2-1; unclear D gene. This CDR3 is 14 amino acids long. V lost 1 base and J lost 6, with 10 bases in between. The V gene's germline CDR1 is LGHNA and CDR2 YSLEER.

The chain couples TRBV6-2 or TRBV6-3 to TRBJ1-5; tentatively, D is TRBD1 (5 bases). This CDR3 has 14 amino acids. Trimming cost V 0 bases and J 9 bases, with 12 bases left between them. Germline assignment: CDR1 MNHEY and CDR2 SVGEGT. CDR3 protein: CASSYSGGGMPQHF. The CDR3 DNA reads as TGTGCCAGCAGTTACTCCGGGGGGGGGATGCCCCAGCATTTT.

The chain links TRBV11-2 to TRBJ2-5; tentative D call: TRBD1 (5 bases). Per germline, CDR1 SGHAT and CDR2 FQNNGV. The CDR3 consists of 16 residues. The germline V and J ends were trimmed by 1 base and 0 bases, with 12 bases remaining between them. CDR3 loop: CASSLGTNRYQETQYF. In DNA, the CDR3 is TGTGCCAGCAGCTTAGGAACTAACAGGTACCAAGAGACCCAGTACTTC.

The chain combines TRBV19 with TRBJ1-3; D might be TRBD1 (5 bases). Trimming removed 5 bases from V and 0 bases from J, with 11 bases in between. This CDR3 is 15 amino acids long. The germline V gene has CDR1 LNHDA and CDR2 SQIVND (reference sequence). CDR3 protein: CASSQDRTSGNTIYF. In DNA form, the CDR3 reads TGTGCCAGTAGTCAAGACAGAACCTCTGGAAACACCATATATTTT.

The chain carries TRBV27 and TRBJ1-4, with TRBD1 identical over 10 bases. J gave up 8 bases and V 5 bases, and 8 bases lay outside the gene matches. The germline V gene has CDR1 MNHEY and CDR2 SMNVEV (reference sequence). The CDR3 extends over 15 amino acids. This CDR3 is CASSLTGGAEEKLFF. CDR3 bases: TGTGCCAGCAGTCTGACAGGGGGCGCGGAAGAAAAACTGTTTTTT.

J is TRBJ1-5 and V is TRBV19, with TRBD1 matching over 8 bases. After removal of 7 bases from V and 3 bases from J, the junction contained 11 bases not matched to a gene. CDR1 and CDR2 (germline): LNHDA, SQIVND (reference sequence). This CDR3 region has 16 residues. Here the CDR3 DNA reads TGTGCCAGTAATGGACAGGGCATAGGGGACAATCAGCCCCAGCATTTT. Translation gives CASNGQGIGDNQPQHF.

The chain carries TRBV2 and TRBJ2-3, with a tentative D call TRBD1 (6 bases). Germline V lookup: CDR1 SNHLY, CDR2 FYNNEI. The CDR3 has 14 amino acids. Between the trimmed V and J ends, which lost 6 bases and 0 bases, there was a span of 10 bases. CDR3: CASSWDTSTDTQYF. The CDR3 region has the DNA TGTGCCAGCAGCTGGGACACTAGCACAGATACGCAGTATTTT.